The clone carrying this T cell receptor beta chain was picked up one time. Other DNA sequences in the sample encode the same CDR3. The protocol was immunoSEQ multiplex PCR, while the TCRdb copy is restricted to in-frame clones and leaves out a portion. This repertoire shows about 270,000 clones, approximately 86% found once; its top ten account for less than 4%. The entry originates in a study of blood T cell repertoires in COVID-19. Study-wide background: The analysed material was cDNA or gDNA that came from T cells, B-cell-depleted T cells, or PBMCs.

This receptor was taken from a woman under 30 with acute or convalescent COVID-19. Input material: peripheral blood.

CDR3 nucleotide sequence: TGTGCCAGCAGCTTGGGGGGTGGCTACACCTTC. This gives the protein CASSLGGGYTF. V usage is TRBV11-2 and J usage is TRBJ1-2; TRBD1 might be the D (5 bases). V was trimmed by 3 bases and J by 7 bases, leaving 6 bases between them. This CDR3 has 11 amino acids. CDR1 and CDR2 from the germline V gene are SGHAT and FQNNGV. The full variable domain, rest sourced from reference TRBV11-2 and TRBJ1-2, is EAGVAQSPRYKIIEKRQSVAFWCNPISGHATLYWYQQILGQGPKLLIQFQNNGVVDDSQLPKDRFSAERLKGVDSTLKIQPAKLEDSAVYLCASSLGGGYTFGSGTRLTVV.